Ten or more counts support the clone carrying this T cell receptor beta chain. The data were obtained in a study of early T cells in non-severe SARS-CoV-2 infection. CDR1 is MNHEY, CDR2 SVGAGI, per germline. The CDR3 extends over 14 amino acids. Trimming removed 2 bases from V and 7 bases from J, with 9 bases in between. TCRdb processed the 5' RACE reads anew with MiXCR; each CDR3 protein has one entry. The sample has tens of thousands of distinct CDR3 sequences, 4.5% to 7% seen once. J is TRBJ1-6 and V is TRBV6-5; maybe TRBD1 (5 bases). This sequence was found in an adult who was a healthcare worker with PCR-confirmed SARS-CoV-2 infection or an uninfected control (not recorded which). The sequencing sample was made of whole blood. The CDR3 DNA sequence: TGTGCCAGCAGTTACAGGGACGCGAATTCACCCCTCCACTTT. Translation: CASSYRDANSPLHF.